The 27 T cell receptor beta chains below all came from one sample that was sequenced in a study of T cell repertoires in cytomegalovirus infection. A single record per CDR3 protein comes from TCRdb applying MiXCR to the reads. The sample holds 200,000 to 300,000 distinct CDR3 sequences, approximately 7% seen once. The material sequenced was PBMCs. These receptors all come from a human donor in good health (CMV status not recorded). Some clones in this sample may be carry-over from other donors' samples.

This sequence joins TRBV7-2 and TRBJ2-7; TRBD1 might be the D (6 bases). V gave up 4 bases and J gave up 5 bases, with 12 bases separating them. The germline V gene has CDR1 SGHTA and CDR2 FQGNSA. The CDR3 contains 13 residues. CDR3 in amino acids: CASSSQGSDEQYF. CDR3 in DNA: TGTGCCAGCAGCTCACAGGGTTCTGACGAGCAGTACTTC.

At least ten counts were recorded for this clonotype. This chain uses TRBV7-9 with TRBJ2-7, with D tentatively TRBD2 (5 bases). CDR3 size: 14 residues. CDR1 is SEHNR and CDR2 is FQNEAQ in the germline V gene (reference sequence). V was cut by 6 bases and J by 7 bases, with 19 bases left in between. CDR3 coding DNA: TGTGCCAGCAGGTTGGAGGTGGCACCGGGGGAGCAGTACTTC. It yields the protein CASRLEVAPGEQYF.

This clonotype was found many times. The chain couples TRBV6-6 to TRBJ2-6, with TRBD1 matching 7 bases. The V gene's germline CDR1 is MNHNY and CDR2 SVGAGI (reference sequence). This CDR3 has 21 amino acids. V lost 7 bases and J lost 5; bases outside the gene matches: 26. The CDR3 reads CASTPRHGTAPSDKWANVLTF. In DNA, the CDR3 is TGTGCCAGCACACCGCGACATGGGACAGCCCCCTCCGATAAATGGGCCAACGTCCTGACTTTC.

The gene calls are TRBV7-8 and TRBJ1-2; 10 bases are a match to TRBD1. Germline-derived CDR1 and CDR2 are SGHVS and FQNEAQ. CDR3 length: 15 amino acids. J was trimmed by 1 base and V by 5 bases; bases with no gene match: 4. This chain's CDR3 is CASSTRDRGNYGYTF. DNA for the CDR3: TGTGCCAGCAGCACCCGGGACAGGGGTAACTATGGCTACACCTTC. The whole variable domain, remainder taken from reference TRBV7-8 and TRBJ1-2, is GAGVSQSPRYKVAKRGQDVALRCDPISGHVSLFWYQQALGQGPEFLTYFQNEAQLDKSGLPSDRFFAERPEGSVSTLKIQRTQQEDSAVYLCASSTRDRGNYGYTFGSGTRLTVV.

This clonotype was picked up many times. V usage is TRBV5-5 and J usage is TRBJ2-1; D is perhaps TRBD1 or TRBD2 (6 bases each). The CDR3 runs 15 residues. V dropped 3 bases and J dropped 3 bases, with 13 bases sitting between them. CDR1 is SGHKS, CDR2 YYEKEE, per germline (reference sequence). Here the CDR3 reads CASSYTGANYNEQFF. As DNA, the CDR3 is TGTGCCAGCAGCTATACGGGGGCCAACTACAATGAGCAGTTCTTC.

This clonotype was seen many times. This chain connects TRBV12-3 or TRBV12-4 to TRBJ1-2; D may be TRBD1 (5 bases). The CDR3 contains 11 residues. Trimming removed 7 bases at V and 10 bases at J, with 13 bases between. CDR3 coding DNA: TGTGCCAGCAACCGCCGGGGGACCTACACCTTC. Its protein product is CASNRRGTYTF.

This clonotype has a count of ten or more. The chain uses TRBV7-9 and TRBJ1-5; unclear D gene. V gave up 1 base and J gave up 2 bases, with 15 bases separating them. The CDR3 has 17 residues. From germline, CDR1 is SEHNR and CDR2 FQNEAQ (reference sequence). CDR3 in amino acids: CASSLEVVDLGNQPQHF. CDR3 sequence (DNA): TGTGCCAGCAGCTTAGAAGTGGTGGATTTGGGCAATCAGCCCCAGCATTTT.

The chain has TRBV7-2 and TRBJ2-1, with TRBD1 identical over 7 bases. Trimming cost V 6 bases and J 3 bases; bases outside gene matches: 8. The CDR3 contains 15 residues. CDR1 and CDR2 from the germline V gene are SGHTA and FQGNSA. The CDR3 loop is CASSSPGQCYNEQFF. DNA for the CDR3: TGTGCCAGCAGTTCTCCGGGACAGTGCTACAATGAGCAGTTCTTC.

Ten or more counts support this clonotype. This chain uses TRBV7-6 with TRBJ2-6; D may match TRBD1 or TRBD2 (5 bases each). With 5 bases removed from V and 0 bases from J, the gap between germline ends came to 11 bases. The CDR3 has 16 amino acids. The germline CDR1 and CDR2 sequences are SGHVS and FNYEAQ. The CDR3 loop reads CASSPGRLSGANVLTF. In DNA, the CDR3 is TGTGCCAGCAGCCCGGGACGGCTCTCTGGGGCCAACGTCCTGACTTTC.

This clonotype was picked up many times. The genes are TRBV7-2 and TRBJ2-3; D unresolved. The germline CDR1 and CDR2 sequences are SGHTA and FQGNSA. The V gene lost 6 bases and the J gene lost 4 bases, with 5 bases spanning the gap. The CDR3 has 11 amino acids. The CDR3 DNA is TGTGCCAGCAGGGTCTCAGATACGCAGTATTTT. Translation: CASRVSDTQYF.

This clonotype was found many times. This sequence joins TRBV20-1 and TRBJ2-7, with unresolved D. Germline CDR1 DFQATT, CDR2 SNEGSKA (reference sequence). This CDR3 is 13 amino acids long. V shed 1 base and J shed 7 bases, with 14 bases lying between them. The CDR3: CSARAGPAGEQYF. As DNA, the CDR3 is TGCAGTGCTAGAGCGGGCCCGGCAGGAGAGCAGTACTTC.

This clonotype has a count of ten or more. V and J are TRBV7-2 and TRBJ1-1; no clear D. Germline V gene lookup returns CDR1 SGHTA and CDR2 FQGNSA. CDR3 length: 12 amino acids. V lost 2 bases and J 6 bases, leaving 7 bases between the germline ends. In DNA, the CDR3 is TGTGCCAGCAGCTTATTGGACCCTGAAGCTTTCTTT. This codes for CASSLLDPEAFF.

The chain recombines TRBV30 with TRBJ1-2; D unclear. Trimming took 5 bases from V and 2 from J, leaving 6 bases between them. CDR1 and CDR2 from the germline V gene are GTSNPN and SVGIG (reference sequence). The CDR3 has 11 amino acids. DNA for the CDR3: TGTGCCTGGGCCAGGAACTATGGCTACACCTTC. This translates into CAWARNYGYTF.

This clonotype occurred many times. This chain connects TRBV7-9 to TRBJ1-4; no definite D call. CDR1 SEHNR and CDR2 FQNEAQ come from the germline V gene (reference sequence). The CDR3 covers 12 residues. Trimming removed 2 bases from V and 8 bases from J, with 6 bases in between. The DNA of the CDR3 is TGTGCCAGCAGCTTAAAGCCAGAAAAACTGTTTTTT. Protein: CASSLKPEKLFF. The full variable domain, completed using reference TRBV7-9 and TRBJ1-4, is DTGVSQNPRHKITKRGQNVTFRCDPISEHNRLYWYRQTLGQGPEFLTYFQNEAQLEKSRLLSDRFSAERPKGSFSTLEIQRTEQGDSAMYLCASSLKPEKLFFGSGTQLSVL.

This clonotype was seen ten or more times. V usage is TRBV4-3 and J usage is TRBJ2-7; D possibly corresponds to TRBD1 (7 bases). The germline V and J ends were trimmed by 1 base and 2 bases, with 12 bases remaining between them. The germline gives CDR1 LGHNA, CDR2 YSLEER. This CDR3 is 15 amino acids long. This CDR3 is CASSQASRGAYEQYF. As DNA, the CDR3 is TGCGCCAGCAGCCAAGCATCCAGGGGGGCCTACGAGCAGTACTTC.

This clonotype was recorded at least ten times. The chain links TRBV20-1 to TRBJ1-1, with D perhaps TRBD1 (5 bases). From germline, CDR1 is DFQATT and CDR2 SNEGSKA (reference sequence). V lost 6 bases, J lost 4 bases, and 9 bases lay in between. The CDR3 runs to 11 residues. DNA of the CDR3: TGCAGTGCGAAAGGGACCACTGAAGCTTTCTTT. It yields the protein CSAKGTTEAFF.

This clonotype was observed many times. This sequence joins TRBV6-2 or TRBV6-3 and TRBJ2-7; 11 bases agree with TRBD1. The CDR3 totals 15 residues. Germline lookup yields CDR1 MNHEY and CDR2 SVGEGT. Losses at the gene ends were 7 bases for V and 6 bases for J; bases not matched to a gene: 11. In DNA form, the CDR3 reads TGTGCCAGCACTACCCGCCGGACAGGGGGCGGCGAGCAGTACTTC. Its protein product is CASTTRRTGGGEQYF.

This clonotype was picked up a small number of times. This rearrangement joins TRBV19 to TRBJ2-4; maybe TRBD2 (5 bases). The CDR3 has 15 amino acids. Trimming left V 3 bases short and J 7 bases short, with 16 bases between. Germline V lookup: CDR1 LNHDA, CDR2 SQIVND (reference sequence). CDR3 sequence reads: CASSIKDPRGNIQYF. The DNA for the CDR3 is TGTGCCAGTAGTATTAAGGACCCGCGAGGGAACATTCAGTACTTC.

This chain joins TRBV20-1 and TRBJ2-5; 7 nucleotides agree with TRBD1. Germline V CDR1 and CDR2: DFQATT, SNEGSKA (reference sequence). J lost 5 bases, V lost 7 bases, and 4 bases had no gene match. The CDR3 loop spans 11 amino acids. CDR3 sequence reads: CSGGRGETQYF. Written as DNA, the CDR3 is TGCAGTGGTGGCAGGGGGGAGACCCAGTACTTC.

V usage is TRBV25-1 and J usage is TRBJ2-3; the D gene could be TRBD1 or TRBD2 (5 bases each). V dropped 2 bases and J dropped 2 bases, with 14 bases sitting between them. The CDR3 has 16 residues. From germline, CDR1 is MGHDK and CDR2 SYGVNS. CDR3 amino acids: CASSEAGTGNTDTQYF. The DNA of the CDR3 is TGTGCCAGCAGTGAAGCCGGGACGGGCAACACAGATACGCAGTATTTT. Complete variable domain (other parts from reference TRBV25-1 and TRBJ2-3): EADIYQTPRYLVIGTGKKITLECSQTMGHDKMYWYQQDPGMELHLIHYSYGVNSTEKGDLSSESTVSRIRTEHFPLTLESARPSHTSQYLCASSEAGTGNTDTQYFGPGTRLTVL.

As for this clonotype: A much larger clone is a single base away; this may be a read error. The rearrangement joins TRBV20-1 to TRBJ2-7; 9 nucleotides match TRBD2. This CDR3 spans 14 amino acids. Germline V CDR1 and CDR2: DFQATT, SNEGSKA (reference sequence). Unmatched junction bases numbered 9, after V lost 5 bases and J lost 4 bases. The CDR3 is CSAAFSGGSYEQYF. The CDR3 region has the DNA TGCAGTGCTGCCTTTAGCGGGGGATCGTACGAGCAGTACTTC.

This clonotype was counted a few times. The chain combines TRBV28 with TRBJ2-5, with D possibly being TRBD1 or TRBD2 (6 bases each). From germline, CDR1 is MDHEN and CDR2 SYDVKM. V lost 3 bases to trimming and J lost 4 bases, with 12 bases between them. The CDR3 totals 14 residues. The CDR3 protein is CASSLGGKGETQYF. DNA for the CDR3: TGTGCCAGCAGTTTGGGGGGCAAGGGAGAGACCCAGTACTTC.

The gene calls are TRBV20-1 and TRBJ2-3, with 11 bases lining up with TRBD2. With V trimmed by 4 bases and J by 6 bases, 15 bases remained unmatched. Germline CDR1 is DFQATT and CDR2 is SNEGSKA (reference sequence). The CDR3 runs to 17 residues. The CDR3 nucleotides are TGCAGTGCTACTTCCGGACTAGCGGGTTCGCCAGGGGATACGCAGTATTTT. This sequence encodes CSATSGLAGSPGDTQYF.

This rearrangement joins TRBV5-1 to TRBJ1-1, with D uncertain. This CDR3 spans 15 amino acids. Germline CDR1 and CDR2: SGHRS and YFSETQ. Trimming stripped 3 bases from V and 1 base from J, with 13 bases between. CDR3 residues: CASSSAGHANTEAFF. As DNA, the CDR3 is TGCGCCAGCAGCTCGGCCGGGCACGCGAACACTGAAGCTTTCTTT.

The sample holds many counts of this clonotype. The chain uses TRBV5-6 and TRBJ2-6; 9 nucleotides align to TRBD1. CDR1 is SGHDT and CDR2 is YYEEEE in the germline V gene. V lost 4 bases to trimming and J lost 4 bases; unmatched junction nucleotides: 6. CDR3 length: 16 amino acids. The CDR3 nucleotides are TGTGCCAGCAGCGCGCGGACAGGGGTCGGGGCCAACGTCCTGACTTTC. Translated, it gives CASSARTGVGANVLTF.

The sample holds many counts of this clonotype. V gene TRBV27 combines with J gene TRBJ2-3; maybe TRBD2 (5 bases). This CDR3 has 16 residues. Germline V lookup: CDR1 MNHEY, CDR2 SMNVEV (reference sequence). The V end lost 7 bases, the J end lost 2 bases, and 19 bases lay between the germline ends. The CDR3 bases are TGTGCCAGCATCCGCGGGTTTGGCTGGAACACAGATACGCAGTATTTT. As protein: CASIRGFGWNTDTQYF.

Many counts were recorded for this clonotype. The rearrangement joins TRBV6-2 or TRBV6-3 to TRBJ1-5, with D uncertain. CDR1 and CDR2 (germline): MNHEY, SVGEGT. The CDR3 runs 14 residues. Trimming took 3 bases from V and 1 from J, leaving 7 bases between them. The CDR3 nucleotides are TGTGCCAGCAGTTATGCCGGGAGCAATCAGCCCCAGCATTTT. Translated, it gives CASSYAGSNQPQHF.